This T cell receptor (beta chain) was observed in a study of response to subunit inactivated influenza vaccine. Whole-study results and caveats: Authors suggested seasonal influenza vaccinations each recruit few new T cells.

There are a few counts of this clonotype. What it binds is not known. TCRdb used MiXCR to reprocess the RT-PCR reads, holding one entry per CDR3 protein. The table lists roughly 570,000 distinct CDR3 sequences, 10% to 15% of them singletons. The sequenced sample was PBMCs from blood, obtained 40 to 50 days after vaccination. The TCR sequence derives from a man in his fifties who received an inactivated influenza vaccine.

The CDR3 nucleotides are TGTGCCAGCAGTTACTCTCGGGACCAAGAGACCCAGTACTTC. Protein sequence: CASSYSRDQETQYF. The rearrangement links TRBV6-5 to TRBJ2-5; D call uncertain. CDR1 is MNHEY, CDR2 SVGAGI, per germline. Trimming shortened V by 0 bases and J by 0 bases, and 5 bases separated the two germline ends. This CDR3 is 14 amino acids long.